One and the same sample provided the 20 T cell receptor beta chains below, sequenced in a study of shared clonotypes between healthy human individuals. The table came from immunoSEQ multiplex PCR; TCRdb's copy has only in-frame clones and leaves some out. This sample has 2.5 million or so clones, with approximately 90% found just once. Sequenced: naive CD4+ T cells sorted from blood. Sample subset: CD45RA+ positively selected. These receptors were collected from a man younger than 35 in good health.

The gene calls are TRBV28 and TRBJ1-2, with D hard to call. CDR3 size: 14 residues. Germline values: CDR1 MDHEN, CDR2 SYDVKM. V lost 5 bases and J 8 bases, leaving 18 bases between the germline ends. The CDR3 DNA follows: TGTGCCAGCAGTCCCCCGTACAGAGTACGAGGCTACACCTTC. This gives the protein CASSPPYRVRGYTF.

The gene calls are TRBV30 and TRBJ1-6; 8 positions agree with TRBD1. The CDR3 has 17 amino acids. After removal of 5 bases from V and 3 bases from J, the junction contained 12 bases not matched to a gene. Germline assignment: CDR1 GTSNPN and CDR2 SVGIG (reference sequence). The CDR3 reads CAWARQGQGNYNSPLHF. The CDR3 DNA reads TGTGCCTGGGCCCGCCAAGGACAGGGTAACTATAATTCACCCCTCCACTTT.

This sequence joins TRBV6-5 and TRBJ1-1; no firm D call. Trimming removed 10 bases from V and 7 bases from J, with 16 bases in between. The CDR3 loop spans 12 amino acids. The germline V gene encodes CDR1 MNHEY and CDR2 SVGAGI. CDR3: CATQRGNNEAFF. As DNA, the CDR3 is TGTGCCACCCAGCGGGGTAATAATGAAGCTTTCTTT.

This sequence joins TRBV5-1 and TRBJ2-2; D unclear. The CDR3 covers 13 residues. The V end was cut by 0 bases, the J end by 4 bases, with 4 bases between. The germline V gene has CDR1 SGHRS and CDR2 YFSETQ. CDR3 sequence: CASSLDVTGELFF. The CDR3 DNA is TGCGCCAGCAGCTTGGACGTCACCGGGGAGCTGTTTTTT.

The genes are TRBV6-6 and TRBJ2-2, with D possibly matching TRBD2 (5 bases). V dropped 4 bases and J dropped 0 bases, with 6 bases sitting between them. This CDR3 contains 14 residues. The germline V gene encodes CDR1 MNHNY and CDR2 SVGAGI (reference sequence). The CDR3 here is CASSFGANTGELFF. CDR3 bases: TGTGCCAGCAGTTTCGGGGCGAACACCGGGGAGCTGTTTTTT.

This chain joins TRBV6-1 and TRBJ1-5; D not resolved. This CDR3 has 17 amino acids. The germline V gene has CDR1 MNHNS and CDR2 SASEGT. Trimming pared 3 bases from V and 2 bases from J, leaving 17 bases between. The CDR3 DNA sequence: TGTGCCAGCAGTGATGGACCGCAGGTTGGCGGCAATCAGCCCCAGCATTTT. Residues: CASSDGPQVGGNQPQHF.

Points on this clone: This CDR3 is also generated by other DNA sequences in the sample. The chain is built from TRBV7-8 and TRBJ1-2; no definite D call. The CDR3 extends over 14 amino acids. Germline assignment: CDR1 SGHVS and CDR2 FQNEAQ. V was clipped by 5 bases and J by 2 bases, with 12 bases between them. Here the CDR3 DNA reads TGTGCCAGCAGCCCGACGGGTTACAACTATGGCTACACCTTC. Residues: CASSPTGYNYGYTF. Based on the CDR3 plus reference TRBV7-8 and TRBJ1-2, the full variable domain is GAGVSQSPRYKVAKRGQDVALRCDPISGHVSLFWYQQALGQGPEFLTYFQNEAQLDKSGLPSDRFFAERPEGSVSTLKIQRTQQEDSAVYLCASSPTGYNYGYTFGSGTRLTVV.

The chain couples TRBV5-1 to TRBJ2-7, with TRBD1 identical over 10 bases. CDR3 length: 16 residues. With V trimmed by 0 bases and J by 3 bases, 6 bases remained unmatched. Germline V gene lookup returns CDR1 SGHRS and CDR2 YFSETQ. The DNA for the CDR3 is TGCGCCAGCAGCTTGGCCCTGGGACAGGGGCTCTACGAGCAGTACTTC. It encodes CASSLALGQGLYEQYF.

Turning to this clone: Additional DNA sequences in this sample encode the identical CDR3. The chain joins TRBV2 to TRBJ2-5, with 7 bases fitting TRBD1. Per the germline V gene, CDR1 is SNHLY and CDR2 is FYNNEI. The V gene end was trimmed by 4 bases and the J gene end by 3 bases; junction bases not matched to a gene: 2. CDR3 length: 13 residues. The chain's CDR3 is CASSGQGKETQYF. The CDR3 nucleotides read TGTGCCAGCAGTGGACAGGGAAAAGAGACCCAGTACTTC.

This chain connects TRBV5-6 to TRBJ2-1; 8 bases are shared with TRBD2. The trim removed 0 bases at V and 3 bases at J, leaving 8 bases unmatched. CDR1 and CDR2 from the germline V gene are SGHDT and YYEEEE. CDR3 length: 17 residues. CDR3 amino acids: CASSLARAGGLYNEQFF. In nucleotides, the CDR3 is TGTGCCAGCAGCTTGGCGAGGGCGGGAGGCCTCTACAATGAGCAGTTCTTC.

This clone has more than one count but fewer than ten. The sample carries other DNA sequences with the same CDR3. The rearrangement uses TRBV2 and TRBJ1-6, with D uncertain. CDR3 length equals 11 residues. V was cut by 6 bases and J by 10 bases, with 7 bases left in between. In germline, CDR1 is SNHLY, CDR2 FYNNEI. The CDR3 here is CASRGGSPLHF. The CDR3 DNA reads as TGTGCCAGCAGGGGAGGGTCACCCCTCCACTTT. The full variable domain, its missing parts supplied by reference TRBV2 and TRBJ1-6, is EPEVTQTPSHQVTQMGQEVILRCVPISNHLYFYWYRQILGQKVEFLVSFYNNEISEKSEIFDDQFSVERPDGSNFTLKIRSTKLEDSAMYFCASRGGSPLHFGNGTRLTVT.

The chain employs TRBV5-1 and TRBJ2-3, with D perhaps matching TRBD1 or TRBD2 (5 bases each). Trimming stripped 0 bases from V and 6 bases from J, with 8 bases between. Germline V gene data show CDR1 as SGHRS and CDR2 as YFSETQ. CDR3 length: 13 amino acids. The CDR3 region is CASSLDGGDTQYF. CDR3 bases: TGCGCCAGCAGCTTGGATGGGGGTGATACGCAGTATTTT.

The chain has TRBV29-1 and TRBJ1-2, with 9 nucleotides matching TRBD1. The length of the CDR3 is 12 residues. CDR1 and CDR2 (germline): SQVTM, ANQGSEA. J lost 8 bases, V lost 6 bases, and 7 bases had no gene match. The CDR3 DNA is TGCAGCGTCGAAAGGACAGGGGAAGGCTACACCTTC. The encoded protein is CSVERTGEGYTF.

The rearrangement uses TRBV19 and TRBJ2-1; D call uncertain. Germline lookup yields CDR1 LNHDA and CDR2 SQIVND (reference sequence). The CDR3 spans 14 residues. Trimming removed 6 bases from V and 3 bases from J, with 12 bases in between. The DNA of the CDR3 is TGTGCCAGTAGCCGGCTAACGAACTACAATGAGCAGTTCTTC. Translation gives CASSRLTNYNEQFF.

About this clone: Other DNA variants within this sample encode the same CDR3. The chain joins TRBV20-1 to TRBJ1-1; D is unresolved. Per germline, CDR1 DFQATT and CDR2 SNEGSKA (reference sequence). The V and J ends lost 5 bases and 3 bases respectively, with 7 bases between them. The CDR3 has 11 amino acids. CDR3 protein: CSAVGDTEAFF. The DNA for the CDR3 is TGCAGTGCTGTCGGAGACACTGAAGCTTTCTTT.

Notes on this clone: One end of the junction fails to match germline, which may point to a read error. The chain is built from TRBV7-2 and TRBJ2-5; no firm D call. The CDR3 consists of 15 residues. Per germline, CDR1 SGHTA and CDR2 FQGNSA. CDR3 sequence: CASSQEGNFQETQYF. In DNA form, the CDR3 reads TGCGCCAGCAGCCAAGAAGGAAACTTCCAAGAGACCCAGTACTTC.

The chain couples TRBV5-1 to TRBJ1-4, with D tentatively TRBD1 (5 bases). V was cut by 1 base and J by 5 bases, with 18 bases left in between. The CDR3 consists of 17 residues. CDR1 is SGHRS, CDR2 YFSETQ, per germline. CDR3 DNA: TGCGCCAGCAGCTTGATCAGGGCGCGGTTGGAGAATGAAAAACTGTTTTTT. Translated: CASSLIRARLENEKLFF. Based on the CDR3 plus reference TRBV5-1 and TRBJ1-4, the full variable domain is KAGVTQTPRYLIKTRGQQVTLSCSPISGHRSVSWYQQTPGQGLQFLFEYFSETQRNKGNFPGRFSGRQFSNSRSEMNVSTLELGDSALYLCASSLIRARLENEKLFFGSGTQLSVL.

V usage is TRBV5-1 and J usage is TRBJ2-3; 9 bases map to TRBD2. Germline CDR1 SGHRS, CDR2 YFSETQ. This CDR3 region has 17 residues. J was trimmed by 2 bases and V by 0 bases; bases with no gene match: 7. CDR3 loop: CASSLGRAGGLTDTQYF. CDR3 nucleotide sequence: TGCGCCAGCAGCTTGGGGCGAGCGGGAGGTCTCACAGATACGCAGTATTTT. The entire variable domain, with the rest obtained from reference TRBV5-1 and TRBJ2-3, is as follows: KAGVTQTPRYLIKTRGQQVTLSCSPISGHRSVSWYQQTPGQGLQFLFEYFSETQRNKGNFPGRFSGRQFSNSRSEMNVSTLELGDSALYLCASSLGRAGGLTDTQYFGPGTRLTVL.

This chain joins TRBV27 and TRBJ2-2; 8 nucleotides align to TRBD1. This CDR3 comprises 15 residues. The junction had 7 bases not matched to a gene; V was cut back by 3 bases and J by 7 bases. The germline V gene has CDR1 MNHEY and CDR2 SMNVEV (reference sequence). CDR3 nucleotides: TGTGCCAGCAGTTTCTCAACAGGGGGTAGCGGGGAGCTGTTTTTT. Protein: CASSFSTGGSGELFF.

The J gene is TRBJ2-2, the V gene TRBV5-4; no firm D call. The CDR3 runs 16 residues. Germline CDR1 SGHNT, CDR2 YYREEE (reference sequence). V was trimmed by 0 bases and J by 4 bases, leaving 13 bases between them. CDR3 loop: CASSLVQTQSTGELFF. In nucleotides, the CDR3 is TGTGCCAGCAGCTTGGTCCAGACCCAGTCCACCGGGGAGCTGTTTTTT.